This T cell receptor beta chain was sequenced in a study of breast tumors, draining lymph nodes, adjacent tissues (dated by TCRdb to about 2016). Context from the whole study: The study compared TCR beta repertoires across tumor, adjacent nontumor tissue and axillary lymph nodes from breast cancer patients. The study was designed to assess the relationships and possible T-cell exchange between tumor, surrounding tissue and draining lymph node repertoires in human breast cancer. General findings and caveats noted by the study authors: Rather than being directly demonstrated, the conclusion that tumor T cells originate in lymph nodes was presented as consistent with a hypothesis. A scenario in which most tumor T cells derive from the lymph node and then expand within tumor tissue was judged to be consistent with the data. Tumors showed preferential V and J gene usage, and their T-cell repertoire diversity fell below that of lymph nodes yet above that of nontumor tissue. Tumor and nontumor tissue repertoires were found to be significantly more similar in luminal-like than in basal-like breast cancer.

Lymph node samples were obtained from the axillary draining lymph nodes of breast cancer patients. Instrument used: Illumina HiSeq 2000. Multiplex PCR amplification was used to generate the TCR beta chain libraries. The amplified TCR beta chain products were analyzed by high-throughput sequencing. The public reads were run again by TCRdb, first through fastp at Q25 and then through MiXCR, and only productive beta chains were kept. Merged by CDR3 protein, the rows form single entries marked with the most common genes and DNA. The sample yields approximately 100,000 distinct CDR3 sequences; over 20% were counted once. Roughly 1.3% of the sample lies in the top ten. In this sample, this clonotype turned up many times. Its antigen is not yet known. No base qualities exist here, and no much larger clone lies one base off it. Trimming removed 5 bases from V and 2 bases from J; the gene matches leave 5 bases unexplained. CDR1 MDHEN and CDR2 SYDVKM are derived from the germline V gene. Including the terminal cysteine and phenylalanine, the CDR3 comprises 16 residues. The read is trimmed to its CDR3 DNA, 48 bases read in frame from base 1.

The rearranged chain carries TRBV28 and TRBJ2-5, and TRBD2 matches 13 of the central bases. The sequence derives from a female donor with breast cancer. Some clones in this sample may be carry-over from other donors' samples. The sample consisted of axillary lymph node tissue. Here the CDR3 is given as CASSPLAGGTQETQYF. The DNA sequence reads TGTGCCAGCAGTCCACTAGCGGGAGGGACACAAGAGACCCAGTACTTC.